Listed below are T cell receptor beta chains from one sample, sequenced in a study of T cells in Graves' hyperthyroidism and ophthalmopathy. TCRdb fed the multiplex PCR reads into MiXCR, producing one record per CDR3 protein. Altogether hundreds of thousands of distinct CDR3 sequences are present, approximately 15% being singletons, with the ten largest covering roughly 3.3%. The material sequenced was blood. These receptors all come from a woman between 40 and 55 years old with Graves' ophthalmopathy. Each CDR3 is given without its conserved first and last residue. The order of the fields is clone size, J gene, V gene, CDR3 protein. Some rows mark clone size as missing; the rest say once, few, many or name a class of expanded clone.

size: NA
J: TRBJ2-3
V: TRBV28
CDR3: ASRTFEGGRTDTQY

size: NA
J: TRBJ2-5
V: TRBV7-6
CDR3: ASRQGAVETQY

size: NA
J: TRBJ1-1
V: TRBV19
CDR3: ASSRLSNTEAF

size: NA
J: TRBJ2-5
V: TRBV30
CDR3: AWSVGAQETQY

size: many
J: TRBJ2-7
V: TRBV6-1
CDR3: ARGPACEQY

size: once
J: TRBJ1-5
V: TRBV27
CDR3: ASGLSGNQPQH

size: NA
J: TRBJ2-6
V: TRBV19
CDR3: ASTPGDSRAGANVLT

size: many
J: TRBJ2-3
V: TRBV28
CDR3: ASSHPKKTQY

size: NA
J: TRBJ1-4
V: TRBV2
CDR3: ASRNRGATNEKLF

size: NA
J: TRBJ2-5
V: TRBV19
CDR3: ASSPEGPLGETQY

size: many
J: TRBJ1-5
V: TRBV30
CDR3: AWSDMDRGQVSNQPQH

size: NA
J: TRBJ2-1
V: TRBV5-1
CDR3: ASSLGTSGTYNEQF

size: NA
J: TRBJ2-3
V: TRBV10-1
CDR3: ASSGFSGGKTDTQY

size: NA
J: TRBJ2-3
V: TRBV4-1
CDR3: ASSPPYGTQY

size: NA
J: TRBJ2-4
V: TRBV3-1
CDR3: ASSQWGLDGNIQY

size: NA
J: TRBJ2-7
V: TRBV5-1
CDR3: ASSALQGYEQY

size: many
J: TRBJ2-3
V: TRBV7-2
CDR3: ASSPALFSTDTQY

size: few
J: TRBJ2-2
V: TRBV27
CDR3: ASSLSGLAGIWELF

size: few
J: TRBJ1-2
V: TRBV11-3
CDR3: ASSPGQDLGYT

size: many
J: TRBJ2-2
V: TRBV11-2
CDR3: ASRHSLEAPGELF

size: many
J: TRBJ1-1
V: TRBV20-1
CDR3: SASEGTDTEAF

size: many
J: TRBJ1-5
V: TRBV30
CDR3: AWSVNGLPQH

size: many
J: TRBJ2-1
V: TRBV30
CDR3: AWNTGTGYRKQF

size: NA
J: TRBJ2-1
V: TRBV3-1
CDR3: ASSQDIPLAEYNEQF

size: few
J: TRBJ1-1
V: TRBV12-3/TRBV12-4
CDR3: ASTLGGGSSTEAF

size: NA
J: TRBJ2-3
V: TRBV15
CDR3: ATSRDRDSSTDTQY

size: few
J: TRBJ2-5
V: TRBV5-4
CDR3: ASSLTSGLEETQY

size: NA
J: TRBJ2-5
V: TRBV10-3
CDR3: AIRGDRYQETQY

size: NA
J: TRBJ1-1
V: TRBV15
CDR3: ATSRSLTGDTEAF

size: few
J: TRBJ1-4
V: TRBV6-1
CDR3: ASSWGVEKLF

size: many
J: TRBJ2-3
V: TRBV30
CDR3: AWSIGGTDTQY

size: few
J: TRBJ1-4
V: TRBV18
CDR3: ASSPLRGSDNEKLF

size: few
J: TRBJ2-3
V: TRBV5-1
CDR3: ASSSRTSGNADTQY

size: many
J: TRBJ2-7
V: TRBV3-1
CDR3: ASSQVSSEQY

size: many
J: TRBJ1-2
V: TRBV29-1
CDR3: SVEGENGGYT

size: many
J: TRBJ2-4
V: TRBV5-1
CDR3: ASKLNPLNIQY

size: few
J: TRBJ2-1
V: TRBV5-1
CDR3: ASSLGLVTEQF

size: many
J: TRBJ1-1
V: TRBV20-1
CDR3: SARQTAENTEAF

size: few
J: TRBJ2-5
V: TRBV9
CDR3: ASSPRDSGGATGAQY

size: many
J: TRBJ1-1
V: TRBV5-6
CDR3: ASSLGQGRVNTEAF